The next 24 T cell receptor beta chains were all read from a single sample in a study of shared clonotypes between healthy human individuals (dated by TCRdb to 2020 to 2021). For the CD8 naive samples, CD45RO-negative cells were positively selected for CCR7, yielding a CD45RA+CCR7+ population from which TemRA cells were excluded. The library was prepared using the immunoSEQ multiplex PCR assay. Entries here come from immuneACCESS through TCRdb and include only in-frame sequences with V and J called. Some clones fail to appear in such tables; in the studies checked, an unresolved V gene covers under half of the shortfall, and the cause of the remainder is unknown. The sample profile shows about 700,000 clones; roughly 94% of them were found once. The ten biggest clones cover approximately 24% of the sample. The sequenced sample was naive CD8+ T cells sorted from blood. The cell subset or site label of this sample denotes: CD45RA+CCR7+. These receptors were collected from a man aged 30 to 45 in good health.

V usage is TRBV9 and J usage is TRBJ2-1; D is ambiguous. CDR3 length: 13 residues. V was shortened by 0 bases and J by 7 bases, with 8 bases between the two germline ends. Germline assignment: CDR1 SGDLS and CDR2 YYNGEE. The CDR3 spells CASSVDGPNEQFF. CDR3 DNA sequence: TGTGCCAGCAGCGTAGATGGCCCGAATGAGCAGTTCTTC.

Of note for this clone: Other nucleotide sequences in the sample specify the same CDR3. The CDR3 loop reads CASSSGLAGSSYNEQFF. In nucleotides, the CDR3 is TGTGCCAGCAGTTCCGGACTAGCGGGGAGTTCCTACAATGAGCAGTTCTTC. This chain uses TRBV27 with TRBJ2-1; 12 bases align to TRBD2. CDR3 length: 17 residues. The J segment lost 1 base and the V segment lost 4 bases, leaving 5 bases of the junction unmatched. The germline gives CDR1 MNHEY, CDR2 SMNVEV (reference sequence).

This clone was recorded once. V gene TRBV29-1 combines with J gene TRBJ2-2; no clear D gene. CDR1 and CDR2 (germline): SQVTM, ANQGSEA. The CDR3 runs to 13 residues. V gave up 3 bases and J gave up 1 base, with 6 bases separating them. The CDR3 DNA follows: TGCAGCGTTGACGGATTGAACACCGGGGAGCTGTTTTTT. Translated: CSVDGLNTGELFF.

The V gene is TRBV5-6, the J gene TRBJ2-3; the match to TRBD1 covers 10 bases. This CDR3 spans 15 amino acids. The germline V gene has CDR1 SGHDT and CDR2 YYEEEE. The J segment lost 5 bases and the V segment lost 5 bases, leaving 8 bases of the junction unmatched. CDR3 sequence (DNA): TGTGCCAGCAGGCGAACGACAGGGGGCTTAGATACGCAGTATTTT. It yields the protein CASRRTTGGLDTQYF.

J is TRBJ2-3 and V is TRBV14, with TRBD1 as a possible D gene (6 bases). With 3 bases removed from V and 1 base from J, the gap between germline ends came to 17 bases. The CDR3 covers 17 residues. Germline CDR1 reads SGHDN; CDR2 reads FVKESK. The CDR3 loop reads CASSQADSTFGTDTQYF. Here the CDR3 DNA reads TGTGCCAGCAGCCAGGCGGACAGTACCTTTGGCACAGATACGCAGTATTTT.

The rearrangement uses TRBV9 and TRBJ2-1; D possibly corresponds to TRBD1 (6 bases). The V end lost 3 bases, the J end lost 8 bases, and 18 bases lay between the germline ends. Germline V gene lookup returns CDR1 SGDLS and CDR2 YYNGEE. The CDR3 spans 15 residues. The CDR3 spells CASSASSWGLDEQFF. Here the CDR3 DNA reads TGTGCCAGCAGCGCCTCTTCCTGGGGGCTGGATGAGCAGTTCTTC.

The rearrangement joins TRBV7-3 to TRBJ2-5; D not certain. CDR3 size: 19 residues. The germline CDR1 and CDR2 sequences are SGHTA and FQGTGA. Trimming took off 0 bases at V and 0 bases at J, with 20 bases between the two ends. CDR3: CASSLTGRSPPRNQETQYF. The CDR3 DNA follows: TGTGCCAGCAGCTTAACTGGACGGAGCCCCCCTAGAAACCAAGAGACCCAGTACTTC.

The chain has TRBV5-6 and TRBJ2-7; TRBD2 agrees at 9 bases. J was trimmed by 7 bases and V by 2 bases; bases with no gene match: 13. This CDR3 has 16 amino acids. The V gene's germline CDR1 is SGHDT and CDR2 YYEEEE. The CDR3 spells CASSFLPGTSLDEQYF. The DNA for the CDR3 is TGTGCCAGCAGCTTCCTACCCGGGACTAGCTTAGATGAGCAGTACTTC.

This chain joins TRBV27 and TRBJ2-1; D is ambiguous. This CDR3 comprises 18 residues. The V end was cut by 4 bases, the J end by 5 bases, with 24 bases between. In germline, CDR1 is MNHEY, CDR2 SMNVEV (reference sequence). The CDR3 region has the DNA TGTGCCAGCAGTTCACCCTCTACCGGGCCAAGACTCGACAATGAGCAGTTCTTC. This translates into CASSSPSTGPRLDNEQFF.

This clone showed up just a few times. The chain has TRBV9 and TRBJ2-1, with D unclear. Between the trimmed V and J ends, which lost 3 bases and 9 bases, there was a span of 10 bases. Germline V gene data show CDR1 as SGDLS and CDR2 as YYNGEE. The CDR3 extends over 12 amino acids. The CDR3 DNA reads TGTGCCAGCAGCGCTAGTGGTGGTGAGCAGTTCTTC. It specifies CASSASGGEQFF.

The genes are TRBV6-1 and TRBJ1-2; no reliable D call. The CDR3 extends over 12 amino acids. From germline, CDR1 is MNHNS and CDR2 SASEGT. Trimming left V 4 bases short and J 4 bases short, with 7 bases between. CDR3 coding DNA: TGTGCCAGCAGTGTAAGAGGCTATGGCTACACCTTC. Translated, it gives CASSVRGYGYTF.

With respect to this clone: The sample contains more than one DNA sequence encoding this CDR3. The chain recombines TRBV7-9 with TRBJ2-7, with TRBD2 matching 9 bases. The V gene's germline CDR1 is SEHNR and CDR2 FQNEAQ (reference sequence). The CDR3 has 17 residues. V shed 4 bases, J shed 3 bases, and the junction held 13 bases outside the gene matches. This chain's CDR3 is CASSSPLAGGKHYEQYF. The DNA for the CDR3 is TGTGCCAGCAGCTCTCCCTTGGCGGGAGGGAAACACTACGAGCAGTACTTC.

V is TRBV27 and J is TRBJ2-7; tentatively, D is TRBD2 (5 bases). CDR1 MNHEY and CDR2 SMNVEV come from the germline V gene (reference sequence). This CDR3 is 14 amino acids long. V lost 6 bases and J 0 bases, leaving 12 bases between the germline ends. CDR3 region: CASSVIGSSYEQYF. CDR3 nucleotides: TGTGCCAGCAGCGTCATAGGGAGCTCCTACGAGCAGTACTTC.

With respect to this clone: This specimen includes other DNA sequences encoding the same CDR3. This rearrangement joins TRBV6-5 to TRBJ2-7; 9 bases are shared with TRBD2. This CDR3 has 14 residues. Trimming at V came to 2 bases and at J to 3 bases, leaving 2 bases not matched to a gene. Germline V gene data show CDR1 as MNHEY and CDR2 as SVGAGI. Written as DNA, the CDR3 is TGTGCCAGCAGTTACGCGGGAGGGGGCTACGAGCAGTACTTC. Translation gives CASSYAGGGYEQYF.

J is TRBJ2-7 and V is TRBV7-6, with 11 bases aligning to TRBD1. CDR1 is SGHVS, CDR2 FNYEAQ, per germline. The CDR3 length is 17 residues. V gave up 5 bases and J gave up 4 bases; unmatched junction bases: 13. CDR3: CASSVGPGTGGRYEQYF. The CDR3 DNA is TGTGCCAGCAGCGTAGGACCCGGGACAGGGGGGAGGTACGAGCAGTACTTC.

The CDR3, as DNA: TGCAGCGTTGAAGATCCGGGACAGGGGCCTTCCACAGATACGCAGTATTTT. Translation: CSVEDPGQGPSTDTQYF. This sequence joins TRBV29-1 and TRBJ2-3, with 10 bases fitting TRBD1. Trimming took 0 bases from V and 2 from J; bases not matched to a gene: 8. The V gene's germline CDR1 is SQVTM and CDR2 ANQGSEA. The CDR3 loop spans 17 amino acids.

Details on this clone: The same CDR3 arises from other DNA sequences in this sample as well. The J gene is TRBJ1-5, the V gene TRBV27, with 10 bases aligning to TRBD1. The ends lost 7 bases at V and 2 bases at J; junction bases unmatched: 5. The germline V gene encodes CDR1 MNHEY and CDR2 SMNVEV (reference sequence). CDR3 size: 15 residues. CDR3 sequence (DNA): TGTGCCAGCACCCCCGGGACAGGGGGCAATCAGCCCCAGCATTTT. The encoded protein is CASTPGTGGNQPQHF.

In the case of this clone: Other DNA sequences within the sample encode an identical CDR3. CDR3 amino acids: CASSGRQGDWNEQFF. The CDR3 DNA reads as TGTGCCAGCAGCGGCCGACAGGGGGATTGGAATGAGCAGTTCTTC. The chain is built from TRBV9 and TRBJ2-1, with TRBD1 matching 9 bases. Germline CDR1 and CDR2: SGDLS and YYNGEE. This CDR3 comprises 15 residues. J lost 7 bases, V lost 3 bases, and 8 bases had no gene match.

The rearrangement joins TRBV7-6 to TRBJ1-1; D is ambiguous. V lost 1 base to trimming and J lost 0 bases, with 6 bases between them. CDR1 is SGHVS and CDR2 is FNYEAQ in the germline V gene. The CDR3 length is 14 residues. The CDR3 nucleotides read TGTGCCAGCAGCTTAGGAGCATTGAACACTGAAGCTTTCTTT. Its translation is CASSLGALNTEAFF.

The DNA for the CDR3 is TGCGCCAGCAGCTTGGAACGGACAGGGATTGGCGAGCAGTACTTC. Residues: CASSLERTGIGEQYF. This chain connects TRBV5-1 to TRBJ2-7; 8 nucleotides line up with TRBD1. The trim removed 0 bases at V and 6 bases at J, leaving 8 bases unmatched. CDR1 is SGHRS, CDR2 YFSETQ, per germline. The CDR3 has 15 residues.

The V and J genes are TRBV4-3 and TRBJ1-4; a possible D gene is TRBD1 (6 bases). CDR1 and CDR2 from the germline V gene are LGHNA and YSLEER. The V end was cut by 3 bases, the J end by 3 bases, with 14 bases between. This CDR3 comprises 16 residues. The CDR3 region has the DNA TGCGCCAGCAGCCACTCCACGGACAGAGCTAATGAAAAACTGTTTTTT. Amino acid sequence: CASSHSTDRANEKLFF.

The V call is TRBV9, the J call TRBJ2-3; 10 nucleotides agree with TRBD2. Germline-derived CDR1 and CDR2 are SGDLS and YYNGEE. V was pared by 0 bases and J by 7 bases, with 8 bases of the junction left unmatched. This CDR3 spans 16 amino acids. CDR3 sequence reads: CASSVVALAGRNTQYF. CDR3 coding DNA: TGTGCCAGCAGCGTAGTAGCACTAGCGGGACGGAATACGCAGTATTTT.

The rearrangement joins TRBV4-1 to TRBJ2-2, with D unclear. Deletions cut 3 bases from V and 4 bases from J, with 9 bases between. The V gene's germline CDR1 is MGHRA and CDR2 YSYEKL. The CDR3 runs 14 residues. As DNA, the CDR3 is TGCGCCAGCAGCCACCTACATAGCACCGGGGAGCTGTTTTTT. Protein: CASSHLHSTGELFF.

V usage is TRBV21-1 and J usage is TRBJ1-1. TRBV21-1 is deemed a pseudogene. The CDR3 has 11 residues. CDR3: CASSKRTLAFF. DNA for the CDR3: TGTGCCAGCAGCAAAAGAACCTTGGCTTTCTTT.